Below, one T cell receptor (beta chain) is given with its context. Its specific antigen is unknown. Within one base of it there is no much larger clone, and no base qualities were kept. The CDR3 regions of human TCRbeta chains were analyzed by immunosequencing. The paper's data handling went like this. Repertoire TCRs were matched against a reference library of SARS-CoV-2-specific TCRs generated with the MIRA antigen-specificity platform. Breadth meant the fraction of unique TCRs that were SARS-CoV-2-associated, whereas depth meant the fraction of total T cells that were SARS-CoV-2-associated. Using the MIRA data, each spike-specific TCR was assigned both to the spike region to which the TCR was reactive and to a CD4 or CD8 class. Log10-transformed breadth and depth values were compared by one-way ANOVA with Sidak's multiple comparisons tests. This is the immuneACCESS table as TCRdb keeps it, with only in-frame sequences that have V and J called. A part of the clones is gone; compared with another copy, unresolved V genes explain less than half, and the rest is unexplained. Clone size and V and J calls were adopted from that table, with D and trimming inferred from the DNA. The sample contains roughly 160,000 clones, 90% of them found a single time. The ten largest account for about 1.6% of the sample.

This entry belongs to a study of T cell responses to AZD1222 COVID-19 vaccine (dated by TCRdb to 2020 to 2023). Concerning the study at large: AZD1222 recipients given second doses at about 4 weeks or at about 12 weeks were pooled, since spike-specific TCR depth and breadth were not found to differ between the two schedules. Trial participants were enrolled by age into subgroups of 18-55, 56-69 and 70-plus years, and about 150, 27 and 61 TCR-sequenced participants, respectively, were included in these subgroups. A total of approximately 240 trial participants underwent TCR sequencing, of whom some 210 received two doses of AZD1222 and around 25 received two doses of the MenACWY control vaccine.

The research as a whole found: No day 14 peak-response samples were available, so repertoires were characterized only after the peak T cell response. After two AZD1222 doses, spike-specific TCR breadth and depth were significantly higher than at day 0 and than in MenACWY recipients. In the small 56-69-year group, the increase in depth fell short of significance, most likely because of low power. CD4 TCRs associated with the vaccine covered the entire spike protein, and the dominant responses were in regions 160-218 and 743-854. Epitopes outside the regions mutated in the B.1.351 and B.1.1.7 variants were reportedly recognized by nearly half of the unique spike-specific TCRs. Conclusions about previously exposed vaccinees are limited, since just 6 or 7 AZD1222 recipients were seropositive for SARS-CoV-2 at baseline. Participants were mostly white British and included more females than males, and it was suggested by the authors that clonal diversity may have been underestimated.

The CDR3 has 14 amino acids, counting the end cysteine and phenylalanine. The only DNA kept is the CDR3, 42 bases in frame from the first base. V drops 3 bases and J drops 4 bases, leaving 13 bases in between. CDR1 and CDR2 (SGHDT, YYEEEE) derive from the germline V gene. The sample's time point label, decoded: baseline before first vaccination. Samples from vaccinated people were obtained from the UK trials COV001 and COV002, which included a single-blind randomized controlled phase 2/3 trial of AZD1222 (ChAdOx1 nCoV-19) in healthy adults. For TCRbeta chain sequencing, PBMC samples from trial participants were taken at day 0 and at day 28 after the second dose.

The TCR sequence derives from an adult in good health. The chain links TRBV5-6 with TRBJ1-1; the D gene remains uncertain. The sample was peripheral blood, taken on day 0 of AZD1222 vaccination. The CDR3 sequence is CASSSPVAGTEAFF. The nucleotide sequence reads TGTGCCAGCAGCTCTCCTGTTGCGGGCACTGAAGCTTTCTTT. With all but the CDR3 taken from the reference TRBV5-6 and TRBJ1-1 genes, the full variable domain is: DAGVTQSPTHLIKTRGQQVTLRCSPKSGHDTVSWYQQALGQGPQFIFQYYEEEERQRGNFPDRFSGHQFPNYSSELNVNALLLGDSALYLCASSSPVAGTEAFFGQGTRLTVV.